This T cell receptor beta chain emerged from a study of PD-1 blockade in classical Hodgkin lymphoma. Study overall: Treatment was intravenous nivolumab, 3 mg/kg every 2 weeks, until progression.

With no exception, relapse followed autologous stem cell transplantation in all patients, and brentuximab vedotin exposure varied. Complete response, partial response or progressive disease made up the best responses. Data came from immunoSEQ multiplex PCR; TCRdb stores just in-frame clones and leaves some out. The sample consists of tens of thousands of clones, 80% to 90% of them appearing once. The sequence derives from a human donor with classical Hodgkin lymphoma. Sequenced material: peripheral blood mononuclear cells (PBMCs), taken before the second cycle of nivolumab.

The DNA for the CDR3 is TGTGCCAGCAAAGGACCTGTAAAGAACGAGCAGTACTTC. It yields the protein CASKGPVKNEQYF. The chain combines TRBV6-5 with TRBJ2-7; no definite D call. This CDR3 comprises 13 residues. Germline V gives CDR1 MNHEY, CDR2 SVGAGI. V lost 7 bases and J 5 bases, leaving 15 bases between the germline ends.